This TCR beta chain was captured by sequencing in a study of vaccination and CD4 T cells after COVID-19. The overall study: A median of around 73 days (range 14 to 241) separated dose two from the taking of post-vaccine samples. Study-wide results and caveats: No early post-infection timepoints were studied, and convalescent patients studied were relatively few.

Note on this clonotype: Its target is unknown.

Treatment of the sample: approximately nine-day PBMC culture with coronavirus spike peptide pools or control peptides (ViraFEST assay). After culture for about ten days, isolation of CD4+ T cells was performed by negative selection. This CDR3 is built from 15 residues. From germline, CDR1 is LNHDA and CDR2 SQIVND (reference sequence). The V end was cut by 6 bases, the J end by 2 bases, with 17 bases between. With the Oncomine TCR Beta short-read assay, DNA from cultured CD4+ T cells was sequenced. Genomic DNA extraction was carried out from cultured CD4+ T cells. TCRdb fed the PCR reads into MiXCR, producing one record per CDR3 protein. The table has over 20,000 distinct CDR3 sequences, roughly 50% seen once; the top ten hold about 5.4%.

This TCR was sampled from a human donor who had recovered from COVID-19. This chain uses TRBV19 with TRBJ2-7; D is unresolved. The sample taken for sequencing was CD4+ T cells from blood, cultured in vitro. Here the CDR3 DNA reads TGTGCCAGTAGCAAGAGAGGCGGATCCCCCTACGAGCAGTACTTC. Amino acids: CASSKRGGSPYEQYF.